A selection of T cell receptor beta chains follows, all from one sample in a study of beta chain features in type 1 diabetes. Sequenced by immunoSEQ multiplex PCR; TCRdb stores in-frame clones only, minus some. The data hold about 360,000 clones, with roughly 13% observed a single time. Sequences were obtained from naive CD4+ T cells from blood. All receptors come from a man aged 18 to 29 in good health. CDR3s include the opening cysteine and the closing phenylalanine or tryptophan. The D gene is left open where the match is weak. Size is stated for part of the rows, as once, few or many counts, or as a class when the clone is expanded.

clone size: -; V gene: TRBV19; J gene: TRBJ2-4; D gene: TRBD2; CDR3 DNA: TGTGCCAGTAGGGGGACTAGCGGGAGTCGGCACATTCAGTACTTC; CDR3 protein: CASRGTSGSRHIQYF
clone size: few; V gene: TRBV6-7; J gene: TRBJ2-5; D gene: TRBD1; CDR3 DNA: TGTGCCAGTAGAATACAGGGGGCGATCCCCGAGACCCAGTACTTC; CDR3 protein: CASRIQGAIPETQYF
clone size: few; V gene: TRBV7-9; J gene: TRBJ2-7; D gene: -; CDR3 DNA: TGTGCCAGCAGCTTAATGGGAGGTAACTCCTACGAGCAGTACTTC; CDR3 protein: CASSLMGGNSYEQYF
clone size: few; V gene: TRBV5-4; J gene: TRBJ2-1; D gene: TRBD1; CDR3 DNA: TGTGCCAGCAACCGCAGGGGGCGGTACAATGAGCAGTTCTTC; CDR3 protein: CASNRRGRYNEQFF
clone size: -; V gene: TRBV18; J gene: TRBJ1-4; D gene: -; CDR3 DNA: TGTGCCAGCTCACGTCAAACTAATGAAAAACTGTTTTTT; CDR3 protein: CASSRQTNEKLFF
clone size: few; V gene: TRBV6-6; J gene: TRBJ1-5; D gene: TRBD1; CDR3 DNA: TGTGCCAGCACTGAATGGCAGGGGGCTGGTCAGCCCCAGCATTTT; CDR3 protein: CASTEWQGAGQPQHF
clone size: few; V gene: TRBV4-1; J gene: TRBJ1-5; D gene: TRBD1; CDR3 DNA: TGCGCCAGCAGCCAAGGTGTAACAGGGGGCGGGAATCAGCCCCAGCATTTT; CDR3 protein: CASSQGVTGGGNQPQHF
clone size: few; V gene: TRBV29-1; J gene: TRBJ2-7; D gene: -; CDR3 DNA: TGCAGCGGGGCACAGGCTCGCGACGAGCAGTACTTC; CDR3 protein: CSGAQARDEQYF
clone size: -; V gene: TRBV28; J gene: TRBJ2-7; D gene: TRBD1; CDR3 DNA: TGTGCCAGCACCTGGGACAGTAACTACGAGCAGTACTTC; CDR3 protein: CASTWDSNYEQYF
clone size: few; V gene: TRBV7-9; J gene: TRBJ2-2; D gene: TRBD1; CDR3 DNA: TGTGCCAGCAGCTCCCATCGGGACAGGGGCACCGGGGAGCTGTTTTTT; CDR3 protein: CASSSHRDRGTGELFF
clone size: -; V gene: TRBV27; J gene: TRBJ1-2; D gene: TRBD1; CDR3 DNA: TGTGCCAGCAGTCCCCAGGACAGGGGAGGTGGCTACACCTTC; CDR3 protein: CASSPQDRGGGYTF
clone size: -; V gene: TRBV2; J gene: TRBJ2-4; D gene: TRBD2; CDR3 DNA: TGTGCCAGCAGCGGACTAGCGGGGGCCGAGAACATTCAGTACTTC; CDR3 protein: CASSGLAGAENIQYF
clone size: -; V gene: TRBV10-3; J gene: TRBJ2-7; D gene: -; CDR3 DNA: TGTGCCACCTACCTGGAGACGGTACCTTTTGGCGAGCAGTACTTC; CDR3 protein: CATYLETVPFGEQYF
clone size: -; V gene: TRBV6-5; J gene: TRBJ2-7; D gene: -; CDR3 DNA: TGTGCCAGCAGCCACCTGACTAGTCCGTATTACGAGCAGTACTTC; CDR3 protein: CASSHLTSPYYEQYF
clone size: few; V gene: TRBV4-1; J gene: TRBJ2-5; D gene: TRBD1; CDR3 DNA: TGCGCCAGCAGCCAAGGTCAGGGGGCCGAGACCCAGTACTTC; CDR3 protein: CASSQGQGAETQYF
clone size: -; V gene: TRBV7-9; J gene: TRBJ2-6; D gene: -; CDR3 DNA: TGTGCCGGACAACAGGGCTCGGGGTCTGGGGCCAACGTCCTGACTTTC; CDR3 protein: CAGQQGSGSGANVLTF
clone size: few; V gene: TRBV30; J gene: TRBJ2-7; D gene: -; CDR3 DNA: TGTGCCTGGAGTAGGGGGGGACAGGTATACTACGAGCAGTACTTC; CDR3 protein: CAWSRGGQVYYEQYF
clone size: -; V gene: TRBV10-3; J gene: TRBJ2-1; D gene: TRBD2; CDR3 DNA: TGTGCCATACTAGCGGGAGGGGGGGATGAGCAGTTCTTC; CDR3 protein: CAILAGGGDEQFF
clone size: -; V gene: TRBV5-6; J gene: TRBJ2-7; D gene: -; CDR3 DNA: TGTGCCAGCAGCTTGGTGCTCTGGCAGGCCCAATCCTACGAGCAGTACTTC; CDR3 protein: CASSLVLWQAQSYEQYF
clone size: -; V gene: TRBV7-2; J gene: TRBJ1-4; D gene: -; CDR3 DNA: TGTGCCAGCAGCATAACAGGGTTAACTAATGAAAAACTGTTTTTT; CDR3 protein: CASSITGLTNEKLFF
clone size: -; V gene: TRBV6-5; J gene: TRBJ2-7; D gene: -; CDR3 DNA: TGTGCCAGCAGTTACGGACAGATAGTCCCCTACGAGCAGTACTTC; CDR3 protein: CASSYGQIVPYEQYF
clone size: -; V gene: TRBV18; J gene: TRBJ1-2; D gene: TRBD1; CDR3 DNA: TGTGCCAGCTCACCCCCAGGACAGGAGGTCTATGGCTACACCTTC; CDR3 protein: CASSPPGQEVYGYTF
clone size: -; V gene: TRBV14; J gene: TRBJ2-2; D gene: TRBD2; CDR3 DNA: TGTGCCAGCAGCCAAACGCTAGCGGGGGCCGGGGAGCTGTTTTTT; CDR3 protein: CASSQTLAGAGELFF
clone size: few; V gene: TRBV20-1; J gene: TRBJ1-1; D gene: -; CDR3 DNA: TGCAGTGCTAGAGATGGTCTACTGGCTTTCTTT; CDR3 protein: CSARDGLLAFF
clone size: -; V gene: TRBV7-9; J gene: TRBJ1-1; D gene: TRBD1; CDR3 DNA: TGTGCCAGCAGCTCTTTCCTGACAGGGACAAGGACTGAAGCTTTCTTT; CDR3 protein: CASSSFLTGTRTEAFF
clone size: few; V gene: TRBV7-2; J gene: TRBJ2-7; D gene: -; CDR3 DNA: TGTGCCAGCAGCCGCCCAGGTTACGAGCAGTACTTC; CDR3 protein: CASSRPGYEQYF
clone size: -; V gene: TRBV4-1; J gene: TRBJ1-2; D gene: TRBD1; CDR3 DNA: TGCGCCAGCAGCCAAGTCGGACAGGCGAGCTACACCTTC; CDR3 protein: CASSQVGQASYTF
clone size: -; V gene: TRBV28; J gene: TRBJ2-5; D gene: TRBD1; CDR3 DNA: TGTGCCAGCAGTTTAAGTGGGACAGGGGATTTGGAGACCCAGTACTTC; CDR3 protein: CASSLSGTGDLETQYF
clone size: few; V gene: TRBV28; J gene: TRBJ1-1; D gene: -; CDR3 DNA: TGTGCCAGCACACAGACCTACACTGAAGCTTTCTTT; CDR3 protein: CASTQTYTEAFF
clone size: few; V gene: TRBV14; J gene: TRBJ1-1; D gene: -; CDR3 DNA: TGTGCCAGCAGCCAAGCCGACAGGAACACTGAAGCTTTCTTT; CDR3 protein: CASSQADRNTEAFF
clone size: few; V gene: TRBV7-2; J gene: TRBJ2-1; D gene: TRBD2; CDR3 DNA: TGTGCCAGCAGCTTAGCTGCTAGCGGGGGCCCGGAGTTCTTC; CDR3 protein: CASSLAASGGPEFF
clone size: -; V gene: TRBV7-9; J gene: TRBJ2-3; D gene: -; CDR3 DNA: TGCGCCAGCAGCCAAGAGTTTGCGGCTACGCAGTATTTT; CDR3 protein: CASSQEFAATQYF
clone size: -; V gene: TRBV7-2; J gene: TRBJ2-1; D gene: -; CDR3 DNA: TGTGCCAGCAGCTCCCCGAATGAGCAGTTCTTC; CDR3 protein: CASSSPNEQFF
clone size: few; V gene: TRBV29-1; J gene: TRBJ2-1; D gene: TRBD2; CDR3 DNA: TGCAGCGTTGAAATTAGCGGGGGGGCCTTTGAGCAGTTCTTC; CDR3 protein: CSVEISGGAFEQFF
clone size: -; V gene: TRBV25-1; J gene: TRBJ2-7; D gene: TRBD1; CDR3 DNA: TGTGCCAGCAGCAGGACAGGGAGAACTGCCGAGCAGTACTTC; CDR3 protein: CASSRTGRTAEQYF
clone size: few; V gene: TRBV9; J gene: TRBJ2-1; D gene: TRBD1; CDR3 DNA: TGTGCCAGCAGCGCGTCCGGGACAGGGGACAGCAATGAGCAGTTCTTC; CDR3 protein: CASSASGTGDSNEQFF
clone size: few; V gene: TRBV5-8; J gene: TRBJ1-2; D gene: TRBD1; CDR3 DNA: TGTGCCAGCAGCTTGGAATCGGGACAGGGGTTCGGAGGCTACACCTTC; CDR3 protein: CASSLESGQGFGGYTF
clone size: few; V gene: TRBV25-1; J gene: TRBJ2-5; D gene: -; CDR3 DNA: TGTGCCAGCAGTGAGAGGACAACGGGGACCCAGTACTTC; CDR3 protein: CASSERTTGTQYF
clone size: few; V gene: TRBV18; J gene: TRBJ2-3; D gene: -; CDR3 DNA: TGTGCCAGCTCACCGGACTTGTACCCGGAGTATTTT; CDR3 protein: CASSPDLYPEYF
clone size: -; V gene: TRBV30; J gene: TRBJ1-2; D gene: -; CDR3 DNA: TGTGCCTGGACCCCCCTGACCGGGGGTGGCTACACCTTC; CDR3 protein: CAWTPLTGGGYTF
clone size: -; V gene: TRBV5-1; J gene: TRBJ1-2; D gene: TRBD1; CDR3 DNA: TGCGCCAGCAGCTTGAAGGGACAGCCCTCCTATGGCTACACCTTC; CDR3 protein: CASSLKGQPSYGYTF
clone size: few; V gene: TRBV2; J gene: TRBJ1-2; D gene: -; CDR3 DNA: TGTGCCAGCAGTGAATGGACAGACAACTATGGCTACACCTTC; CDR3 protein: CASSEWTDNYGYTF
clone size: -; V gene: TRBV27; J gene: TRBJ2-7; D gene: -; CDR3 DNA: TGTGCCAGCAGTACATCCTACGAGCAGTACTTC; CDR3 protein: CASSTSYEQYF
clone size: few; V gene: TRBV5-1; J gene: TRBJ1-3; D gene: TRBD1; CDR3 DNA: TGCGCCAGCAGCCCAGACAGGGCTGGAAACACCATATATTTT; CDR3 protein: CASSPDRAGNTIYF
clone size: few; V gene: TRBV18; J gene: TRBJ2-1; D gene: TRBD1; CDR3 DNA: TGTGCCAGCTCACCACAGGGGGCCCTCTACAATGAGCAGTTCTTC; CDR3 protein: CASSPQGALYNEQFF
clone size: few; V gene: TRBV7-2; J gene: TRBJ2-2; D gene: TRBD2; CDR3 DNA: TGTGCCAGCAGCCCGGGACTAGCGGGAGTTGCCGGGGAGCTGTTTTTT; CDR3 protein: CASSPGLAGVAGELFF
clone size: few; V gene: TRBV6-5; J gene: TRBJ2-3; D gene: -; CDR3 DNA: TGTGCCAGCAGTTACCGATCCACAGGCACAGATACGCAGTATTTT; CDR3 protein: CASSYRSTGTDTQYF
clone size: -; V gene: TRBV29-1; J gene: TRBJ2-7; D gene: TRBD1; CDR3 DNA: TGCAGCGTTGAAGGTATTAGCGGACAGGGACCCTACGAGCAGTACTTC; CDR3 protein: CSVEGISGQGPYEQYF
clone size: -; V gene: TRBV7-2; J gene: TRBJ2-5; D gene: TRBD2; CDR3 DNA: TGTGCCAGCAGCTCGGGCTGGCGGGAGCGCCCACATTACTTC; CDR3 protein: CASSSGWRERPHYF
clone size: few; V gene: TRBV7-2; J gene: TRBJ1-1; D gene: -; CDR3 DNA: TGTGCCAGCAGCCGACAGACAGAGAACACTGAAGCTTTCTTT; CDR3 protein: CASSRQTENTEAFF
clone size: -; V gene: TRBV28; J gene: TRBJ2-3; D gene: TRBD2; CDR3 DNA: TGTGCCAGCAAACTAGCGGGTCCTCGCACAGATACGCAGTATTTT; CDR3 protein: CASKLAGPRTDTQYF
clone size: -; V gene: TRBV7-2; J gene: TRBJ2-1; D gene: -; CDR3 DNA: TGTGCCAGCAGCTTGGGGGGTAATACAGGGGTTGGTGAGCAGTTCTTC; CDR3 protein: CASSLGGNTGVGEQFF
clone size: -; V gene: TRBV28; J gene: TRBJ2-7; D gene: TRBD2; CDR3 DNA: TGTGCCAGCAGCCCTATCGGACTAGCGGGAGGGTACGAGCAGTACTTC; CDR3 protein: CASSPIGLAGGYEQYF
clone size: -; V gene: TRBV5-1; J gene: TRBJ2-2; D gene: TRBD1; CDR3 DNA: TGCGCCAGCAGCTTACCGGGACAGGGTACCACCGGGGAGCTGTTTTTT; CDR3 protein: CASSLPGQGTTGELFF
clone size: -; V gene: TRBV7-2; J gene: TRBJ1-1; D gene: -; CDR3 DNA: TGTGCCAGCAGCCAACGGAGGTCCTCTAGGAACACTGAAGCTTTCTTT; CDR3 protein: CASSQRRSSRNTEAFF
clone size: -; V gene: TRBV30; J gene: TRBJ1-5; D gene: -; CDR3 DNA: TGTGCCTGGAGTGGGAACAGGGCAAATCAGCCCCAGCATTTT; CDR3 protein: CAWSGNRANQPQHF